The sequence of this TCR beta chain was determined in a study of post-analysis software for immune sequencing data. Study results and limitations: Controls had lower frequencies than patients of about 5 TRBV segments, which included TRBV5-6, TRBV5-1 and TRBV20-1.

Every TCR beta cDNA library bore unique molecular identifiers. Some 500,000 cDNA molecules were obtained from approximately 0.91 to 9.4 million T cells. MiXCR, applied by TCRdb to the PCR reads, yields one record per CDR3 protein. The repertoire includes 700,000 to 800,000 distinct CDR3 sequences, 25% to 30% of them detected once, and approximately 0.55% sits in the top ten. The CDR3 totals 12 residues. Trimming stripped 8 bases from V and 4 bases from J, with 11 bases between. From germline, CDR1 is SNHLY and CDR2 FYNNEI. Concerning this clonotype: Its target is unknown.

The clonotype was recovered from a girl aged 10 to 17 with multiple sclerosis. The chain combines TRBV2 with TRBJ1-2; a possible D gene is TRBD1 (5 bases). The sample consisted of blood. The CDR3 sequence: CASWGVRYGYTF. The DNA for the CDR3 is TGTGCCAGCTGGGGGGTCCGCTATGGCTACACCTTC. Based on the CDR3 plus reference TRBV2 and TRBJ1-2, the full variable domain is EPEVTQTPSHQVTQMGQEVILRCVPISNHLYFYWYRQILGQKVEFLVSFYNNEISEKSEIFDDQFSVERPDGSNFTLKIRSTKLEDSAMYFCASWGVRYGYTFGSGTRLTVV.